In its sample, the clone carrying this T cell receptor (beta chain) was seen a few times. Antigen: not known. Germline V gene data show CDR1 as SQVTM and CDR2 as ANQGSEA. Trimming left V 6 bases short and J 1 base short, with 12 bases between. This CDR3 comprises 13 residues. These data are taken from a study of T cells after yellow fever vaccination. Study-wide background: Researchers used SMART-Seq v4 Ultra Low Input to prepare fractions that had low cell numbers.

Study outcomes and limitations: Post-booster repertoires contained most primary-vaccination clones again (around 97% CD4, 88% CD8). Few clonotypes appeared in both CD4 and CD8 compartments.

By 5'RACE template switching, TCR cDNA was produced, with a universal primer site and UMIs added in the process. MiXCR, applied by TCRdb to the 5' RACE reads, yields one record per CDR3 protein. This sample has fewer than 450,000 distinct CDR3 sequences, with around a tenth found just once. This chain connects TRBV29-1 to TRBJ1-1; D is unresolved. This clonotype was sampled from a young man who received the YFV17D yellow fever vaccine. The sequences come from PBMCs, collected on the day of the first yellow fever vaccination. In DNA form, the CDR3 reads TGCAGCGTGACGTGGACGGCGAACACTGAAGCTTTCTTT. Its translation: CSVTWTANTEAFF.